This TCR beta chain stems from a study of regulatory T cells in long-lasting Graves disease (dated by TCRdb to about 2021). With respect to the entire study: Antithyroid drugs had been taken for less than 3 months by newly diagnosed Graves' disease patients. The study was registered as a clinical trial and conducted in China. A total of roughly 33 samples underwent TCR sequencing: about 13 from persistent and approximately 20 from newly diagnosed Graves' disease patients. This study used TCR sequencing and RNA sequencing of peripheral blood to compare persistent Graves' disease patients against newly diagnosed Graves' disease patients.

Library method: multiplex PCR. Instrument on record: Illumina HiSeq 4000. TCR beta libraries were built with iRepertoire HTBI primers and Arm-PCR amplification of CDR3 regions. Gel purification was performed on PCR products prior to sequencing. The authors processed their data as follows. Across samples, 60 to 80 TRBV and 13 to 15 TRBJ segments were identified and used for gene usage analysis of CDR3 amino acid clonotypes. Filtered high-quality paired reads were merged into contigs using COPE and FqMerger. BLAST was used to align contigs to IMGT TRBV, TRBD and TRBJ reference genes, with CDR3 defined following IMGT. Any clonotype with a frequency above 0.1% was classified as a highly expanded clone. Shannon entropy was used to measure repertoire diversity, and the Gini coefficient was used to measure V-J evenness. A clonotype found in more than one individual was treated as public. TCRdb trimmed the raw reads at Q25, called clones with MiXCR and kept productive beta chains. Records with the same CDR3 protein are collapsed into one entry carrying the most frequent genes and DNA. The V and J calls shown here were made by TCRdb, not taken from the authors' results. This sample comprises roughly 510,000 distinct CDR3 sequences, 15% to 20% of them detected only once. The ten largest clonotypes hold about 11% of the sample.

This clonotype turned up a few times. Its cognate antigen has yet to be identified. The record has no base qualities; no much larger clone is one base away. The meaning of the sample's time point label: newly diagnosed GD, antithyroid drugs for less than 3 months. For both TCR sequencing and RNA sequencing, RNA was extracted from PBMCs in TRIzol. Graves' disease was diagnosed according to American Thyroid Association guidelines. Patients were recruited from an endocrinology department in Xi'an, China. From each patient, 8 to 10 milliliters of peripheral blood was collected into an EDTA anticoagulant tube. Ficoll Paque Plus density gradient separation was used to isolate PBMCs, and no further T cell sorting was performed. An Agilent 2100 Bioanalyzer and agarose gel were used to assess RNA quality, and a NanoDrop 2000 was used to measure RNA concentration. Results the study describes overall, beyond this receptor: Peripheral blood alone was examined, since thyroid tissue, which constituted the primary lesion, could not be accessed. Compared with newly diagnosed patients, persistent Graves' disease patients had lower TCR Shannon entropy and fewer highly expanded clones, which suggests clonal expansion. Patients with persistent disease shared more public clonotypes (approximately 2,500) than newly diagnosed patients did (approximately 990). Sequencing and analysis were restricted to the TCR beta chain. The authors noted that the small sample size was a limitation that may lower accuracy.

These sequences were also reported in another study, on T cells in Graves' hyperthyroidism and ophthalmopathy. That second publication adds: Stable Graves' hyperthyroidism was defined as the absence of progression to ophthalmopathy over 18 months of follow-up. Hyperthyroidism patients were newly diagnosed, had a disease duration of under 2 months, and were aged 18 to 65 years. Any patient with an uncontrolled infection, another autoimmune disease, pregnancy or lactation was excluded. Diagnoses were based on clinical symptoms, serum thyroxine and TRAb, thyroid ultrasound and orbital computed tomography. For the first round of RT-PCR on the TCR CDR3, the HTBI primer set was used together with the Qiagen OneStep RT-PCR kit. Most expanded thyroid clonotypes (frequency above 0.001) were also found in blood, which suggests that blood repertoires may mirror thyroid immune responses. In cross-validation, a model built on a 13 V-J signature told ophthalmopathy apart from stable hyperthyroidism with just under 90% sensitivity and roughly 81% specificity, and in testing the same model reached 80%/75%. In validation, the model predicted progression to ophthalmopathy a median of around six months before onset, with roughly 68% sensitivity and 72.22% specificity. To identify TCR V-J signatures that set the groups apart, the researchers used a discovery cohort of more than 95 patients, made up of approximately 43 with Graves' ophthalmopathy and some 55 with stable Graves' hyperthyroidism. Prospective prediction of ophthalmopathy was tested in an independent validation cohort of 18 to 20 hyperthyroidism patients and some 17 patients who later progressed to ophthalmopathy. For training and testing, the roughly 100 patients in the discovery cohort were randomly divided in a 7:3 ratio. In addition, the study compared T-cell repertoires in thyroid tissue and in blood from about six Graves' hyperthyroidism patients. Once sampling was done, hyperthyroidism patients were given methimazole at a starting dose of 30 mg daily, whereas ophthalmopathy patients were given high-dose intravenous methylprednisolone. Libraries were constructed in a second round of multiplex PCR, after which size selection and purification were performed. Paired-end sequencing of the libraries was performed with 100 bp reads on an Illumina HiSeq2000. SOAPnuke was used to process the raw data, with reads discarded if the reads contained adapters or uncalled bases, had a mean Phred below 15, or lacked an exact constant-primer or identifier match. COPE v1.2.5 was used to merge the high-quality paired reads, and each unique nucleotide sequence was defined as a clonotype. Clonotypes were aligned to IMGT TRBV, TRBD and TRBJ reference segments using MiTCR v1.1. Analysis was restricted to V-J combinations with a frequency above 0.0001, which covered about 99% of repertoires. The TCS score was defined as F50 (clonal expansion) divided by E x V (chaos), with BLOSUM62-based TCRdist calculated between CDR3 peptides within each V-J. Welch's t-statistics and random forest reduced several hundred V-J features to roughly 13, which were used in a naive Bayes classifier (R e1071). Sample size was not statistically predetermined, and investigators were not blinded to group allocation. The paper describes TCR Vbeta CDR3 sequencing of around 140 peripheral blood samples, made up of about 40 ophthalmopathy patients, roughly 72 hyperthyroidism patients and some 17 progressor patients.

This specimen consisted of peripheral blood mononuclear cells (PBMCs), obtained at new diagnosis, from a patient treated with antithyroid drugs. The receptor was isolated from a man between 18 and 35 years old with Graves disease. Donor details come from another sample of the same person, matched by shared clones.

The base sequence is TGTGCCAGCAGCTTGGCGGGACTAGGATCCCAAGAGACCCAGTACTTC. Translated, it gives CASSLAGLGSQETQYF. The receptor chain draws on TRBV5-4 and TRBJ2-5; 8 junctional bases match TRBD2. CDR1 and CDR2 are drawn from the germline V gene (reference sequence): SGHNT, YYREEE. The CDR3 has 16 amino acids, counting the end cysteine and phenylalanine. Only the CDR3 DNA is retained, 48 bases long and in frame from the first base. The V end gives up 0 bases and the J end 1 base, leaving 5 bases in the junction not matched to a gene.